Listed below are T cell receptor beta chains from one sample, sequenced in a study of T-cell memory formation after mild COVID-19. TCRdb recomputed calls from the 5' RACE reads with MiXCR, one row per CDR3 protein. The data show 150,000 or so distinct CDR3 sequences, with around 13% seen just once and 13% to 15% held by the top ten. The sequenced sample was PBMCs or a T cell subset sorted from them (not recorded which). The receptors were sampled from an adult woman who had mild COVID-19 (a few samples of this study predate the infection). Cell type and time point are not known. Each CDR3 is given with its conserved first and last residue. The D gene is left open where the match is weak. Only some rows state a clone size, as once, few, many or a class for expanded clones.

j_gene	v_gene	abundance	d_gene	CDR3nt	CDR3aa
TRBJ2-1	TRBV15	few	.	TGTGCCACCAGCAGTGGGGTGGGCTCCTACAATGAGCAGTTCTTC	CATSSGVGSYNEQFF
TRBJ2-7	TRBV6-6	.	TRBD1	TGTGCCAGCAGCACTTCGGGACAGGGGACCCACGAGCAGTACTTC	CASSTSGQGTHEQYF
TRBJ2-3	TRBV14	.	.	TGTGCCAGCAGCCAAGTCCAGGCAGATACGCAGTATTTT	CASSQVQADTQYF
TRBJ1-2	TRBV7-2	once	.	TGTGCCAGCAGCGGACCTCGGGAATATGGCTACACCTTC	CASSGPREYGYTF
TRBJ2-7	TRBV11-2	few	TRBD2	TGTGCCAGCAGCGACATAGCGGGAGCATCCTACGAGCAGTACTTC	CASSDIAGASYEQYF
TRBJ2-3	TRBV5-1	few	.	TGCGCCAGCAGCTTGGGGGTTTCGGCAGATACGCAGTATTTT	CASSLGVSADTQYF
TRBJ2-7	TRBV5-1	few	.	TGCGCCAGCAGCTTTGGGGAGAACTACGGTGGGCAGTACTTC	CASSFGENYGGQYF
TRBJ2-3	TRBV6-6	few	.	TGTGCCAGCAGTCTCACCGGGACTCAGGGGTATTTT	CASSLTGTQGYF
TRBJ2-7	TRBV5-1	many	.	TGCGCCAGCAGCTCTACGGGGTCCGTCCTAGGGGAGCAGTACTTC	CASSSTGSVLGEQYF
TRBJ1-3	TRBV7-9	few	TRBD1	TGTGCCAGCAGCTCCGGGGACAGCTCTGGAAACACCATATATTTT	CASSSGDSSGNTIYF
TRBJ2-1	TRBV24-1	few	TRBD2	TGTGCCACCGGGGGAGGGCCCGTCAATGAGCAGTTCTTC	CATGGGPVNEQFF
TRBJ2-7	TRBV5-1	.	.	TGCGCCAGCAGCTTGGGTCGGGAAGGGAACGAGCAGTACTTC	CASSLGREGNEQYF
TRBJ1-5	TRBV2	.	.	TGTGCCAGCAGTGAAGCGGGAGGGGGGGGTCAGCCCCAGCATTTT	CASSEAGGGGQPQHF
TRBJ2-5	TRBV15	.	.	TGTGCCACCAGTAATGGGAAAGAGACCCAGTACTTC	CATSNGKETQYF
TRBJ2-1	TRBV18	.	.	TGTGCCAGCTCCACCAGGGCTACTTACAATGAGCAGTTCTTC	CASSTRATYNEQFF
TRBJ2-7	TRBV24-1	.	.	TGTGCCACCAGTCATTATGGTCCCCCCATTTACGAGCAGTACTTC	CATSHYGPPIYEQYF
TRBJ2-3	TRBV11-2	.	TRBD2	TGTGCCAGCAGCTTACACGGGGAGGGAGATACGCAGTATTTT	CASSLHGEGDTQYF
TRBJ2-7	TRBV5-1	.	.	TGCGCCAGCAGCTTGGGACCTGTTAGGCAGGGGCCTAGGGAGGAGCAGTACTTC	CASSLGPVRQGPREEQYF
TRBJ2-5	TRBV12-3/TRBV12-4	few	TRBD2	TGTGCCAGCAGTTCCCCCGGCGGGGGGGAGGAGACCCAGTACTTC	CASSSPGGGEETQYF
TRBJ2-3	TRBV24-1	.	TRBD2	TGTGCCACCAGCCTCCGACTAGCTTCAAGCACAGATACGCAGTATTTT	CATSLRLASSTDTQYF
TRBJ1-2	TRBV7-3	few	TRBD1	TGTGCCAGCAGCTTAACCCTAACAGGGGGAGGCTACACCTTC	CASSLTLTGGGYTF
TRBJ1-1	TRBV6-5	few	.	TGTGCCAGCAGTTACATTGAGGGAGTCACTGAAGCTTTCTTT	CASSYIEGVTEAFF
TRBJ1-4	TRBV2	few	.	TGTGCCAGCAGGACAGGAACCTCTGAAAAACTGTTTTTT	CASRTGTSEKLFF
TRBJ2-7	TRBV3-1	many	.	TGTGCCAGCAGCCAAGAAATAGCGGCCGCCTACGAGCAGTACTTC	CASSQEIAAAYEQYF
TRBJ2-7	TRBV9	few	TRBD2	TGTGCCAGCAGCGTAGGCGGGGGGAACGACGAGCAGTACTTC	CASSVGGGNDEQYF
TRBJ2-1	TRBV14	few	.	TGTGCCAGCAGCCAATACAGGACCTATGAGCAGTTCTTC	CASSQYRTYEQFF
TRBJ1-3	TRBV12-3/TRBV12-4	many	.	TGTGCCAGCAGGACGGACAGTCGCTCTGGAAACACCATATATTTT	CASRTDSRSGNTIYF
TRBJ1-4	TRBV7-9	few	.	TGTGCCAGCAGCTTAGGAGTACCAATTAATGAAAAACTGTTTTTT	CASSLGVPINEKLFF
TRBJ1-4	TRBV7-2	many	.	TGTGCCAGCAGCTCCAACATGGGAGAAAAACTGTTTTTT	CASSSNMGEKLFF
TRBJ2-1	TRBV4-1	few	TRBD2	TGCGCCAGCAGCCAAGACACCGAACTAGCGTCTGTCAATGAGCAGTTCTTC	CASSQDTELASVNEQFF
TRBJ2-7	TRBV6-5	.	TRBD1	TGTGCCAGCAGAAGACAGGGTTCCTACGAGCAGTACTTC	CASRRQGSYEQYF
TRBJ2-5	TRBV30	.	.	TGTGCCTGGAGTCCACTAGCCATAGGGAAGACCCAGTACTTC	CAWSPLAIGKTQYF
TRBJ2-1	TRBV7-3	.	TRBD1	TGTGCCAGCAGCTTCGACCTCGGACAGGGGTACGGTGAGCAGTTCTTC	CASSFDLGQGYGEQFF
TRBJ1-1	TRBV7-8	few	TRBD1	TGTGCCAGCAGCTTGGTTAGGGGGCTGCAGAACACTGAAGCTTTCTTT	CASSLVRGLQNTEAFF